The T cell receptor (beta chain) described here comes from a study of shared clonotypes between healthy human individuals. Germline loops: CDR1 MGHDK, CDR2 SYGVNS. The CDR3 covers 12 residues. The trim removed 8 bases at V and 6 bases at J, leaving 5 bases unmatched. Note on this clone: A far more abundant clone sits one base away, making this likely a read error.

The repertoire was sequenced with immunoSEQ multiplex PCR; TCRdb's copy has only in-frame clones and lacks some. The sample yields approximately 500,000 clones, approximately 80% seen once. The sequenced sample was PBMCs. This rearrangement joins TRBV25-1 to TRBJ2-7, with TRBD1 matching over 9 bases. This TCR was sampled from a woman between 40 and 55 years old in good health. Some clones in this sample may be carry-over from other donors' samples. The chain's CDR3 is CASGTGTCEQYF. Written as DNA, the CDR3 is TGTGCCAGCGGGACAGGGACCTGCGAGCAGTACTTC.